The clone carrying this TCR beta chain was seen repeatedly, ten times or more. TCRB libraries came from RNA via three nested multiplex PCR rounds. TCRB-specific cDNA synthesis used 0.5 to 0.65 ug of total RNA. MiXCR, run by TCRdb on the multiplex PCR reads, gives a single entry per CDR3 protein. The data hold roughly 10,000 distinct CDR3 sequences, with just over 65% observed a single time. This sample was included in a study of tumor-infiltrating lymphocytes in glioblastoma multiforme. The CDR3 is 15 residues long. Germline-derived CDR1 and CDR2 are MDHEN and SYDVKM. Germline trimming cut 6 bases from V and 6 bases from J; bases unmatched to any gene: 9.

The sample comprised brain tumor tissue. This TCR derives from a male donor with glioblastoma. The chain couples TRBV28 to TRBJ2-1; 9 bases are a match to TRBD2. CDR3 protein: CASRRVAGAGNEQFF. The CDR3 nucleotides read TGTGCCAGCAGAAGGGTAGCGGGAGCTGGCAATGAGCAGTTCTTC.